This T cell receptor (beta chain) was captured in a study of blood T cell repertoires in COVID-19 (TCRdb year 2020). Study-level background: The collaborator samples originated in the United States, Italy and Spain and spanned the acute and convalescent phases of COVID-19. Subjects who had been exposed to COVID-19, were actively infected with it, or had recovered from it provided the deeply sampled blood TCRbeta repertoires that made up the dataset. Samples were obtained from the ongoing ImmuneRACE study (first 160 participants) and from over 1,000 subjects provided by 6 global collaborators. HLA class I and class II types, where available, came from metadata supplied by the sample provider rather than from assay-based typing. The material from the prospective study consisted of cDNA or gDNA derived from T cells, B-cell-depleted T cells, or PBMCs. The repertoires were released in a freely available public database meant as a resource for research on the immune response to SARS-CoV-2. The sample metadata nearly always contained a de-identified subject ID, COVID-19 status, age in years and sex. The paper as a whole reports these results and caveats: The quantity of clinical and demographic metadata differed by source and by participant and was supplied without curation.

Between the V and J ends, shortened by 2 bases and 0 bases respectively, the junction contains 8 bases. The CDR3 contains 14 residues, cysteine and phenylalanine counted. CDR3 DNA is the only sequence kept; it has 42 bases, read in frame from the first base. Looking up the germline V gene yields CDR1 SGHRS and CDR2 YFSETQ. As concerns this clone: Its cognate antigen has yet to be identified. No much larger clone exists at a distance of one base, and base qualities are not known.

Collaborating institutions collected whole blood in K2EDTA tubes following their own protocols. For TCRbeta analysis, collaborators shipped samples in one of three forms: frozen whole blood, isolated PBMCs, or DNA extracted from either of those sample types. The immunoSEQ Assay, a bias-controlled multiplex PCR, was used to amplify TCRbeta CDR3 regions from genomic DNA. The original pipeline was this. Within the assay, amplification of reference gene primers was used to estimate how many nucleated cells each sample contained. To quantify the absolute abundance of each unique TCRbeta CDR3 rearrangement, sequence reads were collapsed and filtered. Productive Simpson clonality was computed per sample as the square root of Simpson's diversity index over productive rearrangements. Sourced from immuneACCESS, this table was stored by TCRdb with only in-frame sequences that have V and J called. A share of the clones is absent; for the studies checked, an unresolved V gene accounts for under half, and the remainder has no known explanation. V, J and clone size are taken as reported in that table, and D and trimming were inferred from the DNA itself. Here the sample has 150,000 to 200,000 clones; approximately 85% occur a single time. The top ten constitute more than 2.5% of the sample.

Sequencing was done on a sample of peripheral blood. The TCR comes from a man between 60 and 75 years old with acute or convalescent COVID-19. The V and J segments used are TRBV5-1 and TRBJ1-2; a weak D assignment points to TRBD1 (6 bases agree). This receptor has the CDR3 CASSLTGTNYGYTF. The DNA is TGCGCCAGCAGCTTAACAGGGACTAACTATGGCTACACCTTC.